Following are 10 T cell receptor beta chains from one sample sequenced in a study of siplizumab effects on memory and regulatory T cells. Profiling relied on immunoSEQ multiplex PCR, and the TCRdb table lists in-frame clones only, not all of them. In the table there are around 78,000 clones, 75% to 95% of which are singletons. Material: CD8+ T cells sorted from blood. All receptors come from a human donor in good health.

The rearrangement links TRBV6-5 to TRBJ2-4; no firm D call. The CDR3 covers 15 residues. The V end lost 6 bases, the J end lost 7 bases, and 19 bases lay between the germline ends. Germline values: CDR1 MNHEY, CDR2 SVGAGI. The CDR3 protein is CASSFTKGPGNIQYF. The DNA for the CDR3 is TGTGCCAGCAGCTTTACTAAAGGGCCCGGGAACATTCAGTACTTC.

V is TRBV7-9 and J is TRBJ2-7, with D uncertain. The CDR3 totals 13 residues. V was clipped by 1 base and J by 4 bases, with 8 bases between them. Germline values: CDR1 SEHNR, CDR2 FQNEAQ (reference sequence). The CDR3 reads CASSLGVQYEQYF. For the CDR3, the DNA is TGTGCCAGCAGCTTAGGTGTGCAATACGAGCAGTACTTC.

The chain combines TRBV7-9 with TRBJ2-1; maybe TRBD2 (5 bases). Trimming took off 1 base at V and 3 bases at J, with 13 bases between the two ends. The germline V gene has CDR1 SEHNR and CDR2 FQNEAQ (reference sequence). This CDR3 has 16 amino acids. Here the CDR3 reads CASSLEAGPVYNEQFF. The CDR3 bases are TGTGCCAGCAGCTTAGAGGCGGGTCCGGTCTACAATGAGCAGTTCTTC.

The V call is TRBV19, the J call TRBJ1-1; possibly TRBD1 for D (6 bases). Germline V lookup: CDR1 LNHDA, CDR2 SQIVND (reference sequence). Trimming stripped 7 bases from V and 1 base from J, with 22 bases between. This CDR3 has 17 amino acids. The CDR3 loop reads CASTIGQRPFPNTEAFF. CDR3 nucleotide sequence: TGTGCCAGTACCATCGGACAGCGGCCCTTTCCGAACACTGAAGCTTTCTTT.

The chain links TRBV9 to TRBJ2-5; D unclear. Germline CDR1 is SGDLS and CDR2 is YYNGEE. The CDR3 consists of 13 residues. V was pared by 2 bases and J by 2 bases, with 7 bases between. The CDR3 loop reads CASSVWEQETQYF. For the CDR3, the DNA is TGTGCCAGCAGCGTGTGGGAACAAGAGACCCAGTACTTC.

The chain has TRBV7-9 and TRBJ2-5; no clear D gene. The CDR3 is made up of 13 amino acids. The germline V gene has CDR1 SEHNR and CDR2 FQNEAQ (reference sequence). Trimming cost V 5 bases and J 2 bases, with 9 bases left between them. The CDR3 bases are TGTGCCAGCAGCCATAGAGATCAAGAGACCCAGTACTTC. It specifies CASSHRDQETQYF.

The chain couples TRBV7-6 to TRBJ2-7; either TRBD1 or TRBD2 may supply D (6 bases each). Trimming removed 1 base from V and 5 bases from J, with 15 bases in between. From germline, CDR1 is SGHVS and CDR2 FNYEAQ. This CDR3 spans 15 amino acids. The CDR3 reads CASSLEWGAAHEQYF. The CDR3 DNA is TGTGCCAGCAGCTTAGAGTGGGGGGCCGCCCACGAGCAGTACTTC.

The chain couples TRBV7-9 to TRBJ2-3; TRBD2 agrees at 14 bases. Germline loops: CDR1 SEHNR, CDR2 FQNEAQ (reference sequence). V shed 4 bases, J shed 1 base, and the junction held 7 bases outside the gene matches. The CDR3 covers 18 residues. The CDR3 sequence is CASSSAGTSGGRTDTQYF. CDR3 DNA sequence: TGTGCCAGCAGCTCAGCCGGGACTAGCGGGGGACGCACAGATACGCAGTATTTT.

The chain uses TRBV6-4 and TRBJ2-1, with 8 bases matching TRBD1. J gave up 3 bases and V 7 bases, and 5 bases lay outside the gene matches. From germline, CDR1 is MRHNA and CDR2 SNTAGT. The CDR3 runs to 14 residues. CDR3 residues: CASKSDRDYNEQFF. The CDR3 DNA sequence: TGTGCCAGCAAATCGGACAGGGACTACAATGAGCAGTTCTTC.

The chain has TRBV4-1 and TRBJ1-5; D gene unclear. Germline assignment: CDR1 MGHRA and CDR2 YSYEKL. The CDR3 totals 14 residues. Trimming cost V 0 bases and J 6 bases, with 9 bases left between them. The chain's CDR3 is CASSQDTVAQPQHF. In DNA, the CDR3 is TGCGCCAGCAGCCAAGACACAGTAGCTCAGCCCCAGCATTTT.